Listed below are T cell receptor beta chains from one sample, sequenced in a study of tumor and adjacent non-tumor tissue in lung cancer. TCRdb independently ran MiXCR on the multiplex PCR reads; one entry per CDR3 protein. The top ten hold about 13% of the sample, which has 100,000 to 150,000 distinct CDR3 sequences, approximately 66% seen once. Sequenced: lung tumor tissue. The receptors come from a man between 25 and 39 years old with non-small cell lung cancer. Both conserved end residues are part of each CDR3.

CDR3 length	V gene	J gene	CDR3 protein
13	TRBV6-1	TRBJ2-1	CASCEAGWDEQFF
15	TRBV20-1	TRBJ2-7	CNARDGLGGSYEQYF
12	TRBV20-1	TRBJ1-1	CSARGAGTETFF
16	TRBV6-1	TRBJ1-2	CASTHQRAGQGFGYTF
14	TRBV12-3/TRBV12-4	TRBJ2-7	CASSLAGTLYEQYF
15	TRBV6-5	TRBJ2-7	CASSYVPGLYYEQYF
14	TRBV11-1	TRBJ1-1	CASSWATVNTEAFF
13	TRBV12-3/TRBV12-4	TRBJ1-1	CASSPWVYTEAYF
11	TRBV12-3/TRBV12-4	TRBJ2-2	CASSFLGELFF
16	TRBV29-1	TRBJ1-3	CSVEDRRGISGNTIYF
14	TRBV7-2	TRBJ2-1	CASSLAGVYNEQLF
11	TRBV11-2	TRBJ1-4	CASSLDEKLFF
11	TRBV10-3	TRBJ2-1	CAICGAYDQFF
16	TRBV4-1	TRBJ2-1	CANSQERLAGFGEQFF
15	TRBV6-1	TRBJ2-7	CARSEPVAGVYKQYF
9	TRBV12-3/TRBV12-4	TRBJ2-3	CVSRYTQYF
15	TRBV11-2	TRBJ2-3	CASSLGAGVGDMQYF
15	TRBV19	TRBJ1-3	CASSIDIRSGNTIYF
16	TRBV4-2	TRBJ1-5	CASMPELGGGNQPQHF
13	TRBV4-2	TRBJ2-1	CASSQDLYTEQFF
15	TRBV7-9	TRBJ1-3	CASSPTRTSGNTIYF
19	TRBV7-9	TRBJ2-3	CASSAGQGSTAYFTDTQYF
16	TRBV4-1	TRBJ1-5	CASSQPQENSNQPQHF
14	TRBV6-5	TRBJ2-5	CASSPRGPGETQYF
17	TRBV5-4	TRBJ2-1	CASSGDRVGALYDEQFF
16	TRBV4-1	TRBJ2-7	CASSQEWSFGSHEQYF
15	TRBV20-1	TRBJ2-3	CSARVRGGARDTQYF
14	TRBV20-1	TRBJ2-7	CSARGGLDSYEQYF
11	TRBV30	TRBJ2-7	CAWSYPYEQYF